The 23 T cell receptor beta chains below all came from one sample that was sequenced in a study of blood T cell repertoires in COVID-19. The protocol was immunoSEQ multiplex PCR, while the TCRdb copy is restricted to in-frame clones and leaves out a portion. This table holds a few hundred thousand clones, about 86% found once. The sequencing sample was made of peripheral blood. The receptors shown here come from a man in his 60s with acute or convalescent COVID-19.

The chain joins TRBV6-2 or TRBV6-3 to TRBJ2-7, with D possibly TRBD2 on 5 matching bases. V gave up 4 bases and J gave up 2 bases, with 6 bases separating them. This CDR3 region has 12 residues. The germline V gene has CDR1 MNHEY and CDR2 SVGEGT. In nucleotides, the CDR3 is TGTGCCAGCAGTTCCGGGACCTACGAGCAGTACTTC. Residues: CASSSGTYEQYF.

This sequence joins TRBV5-6 and TRBJ2-7; maybe TRBD2 (6 bases). V was shortened by 4 bases and J by 2 bases, with 16 bases between the two germline ends. Germline CDR1 is SGHDT and CDR2 is YYEEEE. CDR3 length: 15 amino acids. Here the CDR3 DNA reads TGTGCCAGCAGCCCTCCAGACGGGGGAGCCTACGAGCAGTACTTC. This encodes CASSPPDGGAYEQYF.

The CDR3 loop is CASSPDTSGNTIYF. The CDR3 DNA follows: TGTGCCAGCAGCCCGGACACCTCTGGAAACACCATATATTTT. The chain is built from TRBV6-2 or TRBV6-3 and TRBJ1-3; tentatively, D is TRBD1 (5 bases). The CDR3 spans 14 residues. V was clipped by 6 bases and J by 0 bases, with 9 bases between them. Germline loops: CDR1 MNHEY, CDR2 SVGEGT.

This rearrangement joins TRBV14 to TRBJ1-3, with 8 bases aligning to TRBD1. J lost 0 bases, V lost 5 bases, and 3 bases had no gene match. The CDR3 has 15 residues. Per the germline V gene, CDR1 is SGHDN and CDR2 is FVKESK. The CDR3 here is CASSGDRYSGNTIYF. In nucleotides, the CDR3 is TGTGCCAGCAGCGGGGACAGGTACTCTGGAAACACCATATATTTT.

This clone was detected only a few times. The chain joins TRBV4-3 to TRBJ2-7, with D perhaps TRBD2 (6 bases). Germline values: CDR1 LGHNA, CDR2 YSLEER. The CDR3 has 15 residues. The ends were cut back, 0 bases at V and 1 base at J, with 10 bases in the middle. The CDR3 DNA follows: TGCGCCAGCAGCCAAGATAGCGGCGGTTCCTACGAGCAGTACTTC. Translation: CASSQDSGGSYEQYF.

The chain combines TRBV2 with TRBJ1-1; weak D call: TRBD1 (6 bases). This CDR3 spans 14 amino acids. Trimming took off 3 bases at V and 6 bases at J, with 14 bases between the two ends. Germline V gives CDR1 SNHLY, CDR2 FYNNEI. CDR3: CASSEGRTAPEAFF. CDR3 DNA sequence: TGTGCCAGCAGTGAGGGGCGGACAGCCCCTGAAGCTTTCTTT.

This clone was recorded once. J is TRBJ1-1 and V is TRBV11-3, with D possibly TRBD1 on 6 matching bases. There are 14 residues in the CDR3. Germline CDR1 reads SGHNT; CDR2 reads YENEEA. V gave up 4 bases and J gave up 2 bases, with 11 bases separating them. The CDR3 sequence is CASSWATGNTEAFF. CDR3 in DNA: TGTGCCAGCAGCTGGGCGACAGGCAACACTGAAGCTTTCTTT.

This chain joins TRBV6-4 and TRBJ2-4, with unresolved D. Germline loops: CDR1 MRHNA, CDR2 SNTAGT. Trimming removed 8 bases from V and 2 bases from J, with 10 bases in between. The length of the CDR3 is 13 residues. The CDR3, as DNA: TGTGCCAGCGACGAGGAGACCAAAAACATTCAGTACTTC. Encoded protein: CASDEETKNIQYF.

The rearrangement joins TRBV12-1 to TRBJ2-3; no DNA check was done on the table's D call, TRBD2. TRBV12-1 constitutes a pseudogene. The CDR3 is made up of 16 amino acids. The CDR3 sequence is CASNSKPGLGTDTQYF. CDR3 in DNA: TGTGCCAGCAACTCAAAACCGGGACTCGGCACAGATACGCAGTATTTT.

The chain recombines TRBV30 with TRBJ1-5; D may be TRBD1 (6 bases). This CDR3 region has 13 residues. The germline V gene has CDR1 GTSNPN and CDR2 SVGIG (reference sequence). The germline V and J ends were trimmed by 2 bases and 9 bases, with 14 bases remaining between them. The CDR3 DNA sequence: TGTGCCTGGAGTAACAGGGACCAAAGGCCCCAGCATTTT. Protein: CAWSNRDQRPQHF.

The CDR3 is CASSLVKSSYNEQFF. The CDR3 coding sequence is TGTGCCAGCAGCTTAGTTAAGAGCTCCTACAATGAGCAGTTCTTC. The chain has TRBV7-6 and TRBJ2-1; the D is unclear. CDR1 is SGHVS, CDR2 FNYEAQ, per germline. The CDR3 totals 15 residues. V lost 1 base and J 0 bases, leaving 7 bases between the germline ends.

This sequence joins TRBV5-1 and TRBJ2-3; TRBD1 agrees at 8 bases. The length of the CDR3 is 14 residues. Germline CDR1 and CDR2: SGHRS and YFSETQ. J was trimmed by 8 bases and V by 4 bases; bases with no gene match: 9. CDR3 in amino acids: CASSPDGQGGTQYF. The CDR3 coding sequence is TGCGCCAGCAGCCCGGATGGACAGGGTGGTACGCAGTATTTT.

This rearrangement joins TRBV7-3 to TRBJ1-1, with D uncertain. Germline-derived CDR1 and CDR2 are SGHTA and FQGTGA. The V end lost 2 bases, the J end lost 2 bases, and 9 bases lay between the germline ends. This CDR3 is 14 amino acids long. The CDR3 bases are TGTGCCAGCAGCTTAGGAGGTGTAAACACTGAAGCTTTCTTT. This codes for CASSLGGVNTEAFF.

The chain joins TRBV19 to TRBJ1-1; D uncertain. Germline V gene lookup returns CDR1 LNHDA and CDR2 SQIVND (reference sequence). The V end lost 7 bases, the J end lost 6 bases, and 12 bases lay between the germline ends. The CDR3 contains 12 residues. CDR3 coding DNA: TGTGCCAGTATGTGGGCGGGCGCTGAAGCTTTCTTT. Residues: CASMWAGAEAFF.

The chain employs TRBV14 and TRBJ1-3; D is ambiguous. This CDR3 is built from 16 residues. Trimming removed 1 base at V and 9 bases at J, with 19 bases between. CDR1 is SGHDN and CDR2 is FVKESK in the germline V gene. The CDR3 loop reads CASSQVGGRTLGTIYF. In DNA form, the CDR3 reads TGTGCCAGCAGCCAAGTCGGAGGACGGACTCTCGGCACCATATATTTT.

The chain combines TRBV9 with TRBJ1-2; D gene uncertain. The CDR3 is 13 residues long. CDR1 SGDLS and CDR2 YYNGEE come from the germline V gene. V was clipped by 3 bases and J by 4 bases, with 10 bases between them. CDR3 residues: CASSAYETYGYTF. Written as DNA, the CDR3 is TGTGCCAGCAGCGCCTATGAAACCTATGGCTACACCTTC.

The rearrangement uses TRBV18 and TRBJ1-2; D unclear. The CDR3 is made up of 15 amino acids. In germline, CDR1 is KGHSH, CDR2 LQKENI. V was pared by 6 bases and J by 0 bases, with 14 bases between. CDR3 DNA sequence: TGTGCCAGCTCTCCGAACATCGACTCTAACTATGGCTACACCTTC. Translation: CASSPNIDSNYGYTF.

V and J are TRBV30 and TRBJ2-3, with TRBD2 identical over 9 bases. The germline CDR1 and CDR2 sequences are GTSNPN and SVGIG (reference sequence). CDR3 length: 16 residues. The V gene end was trimmed by 1 base and the J gene end by 1 base; junction bases not matched to a gene: 6. CDR3 sequence: CAWSASSGTGTDTQYF. Here the CDR3 DNA reads TGTGCCTGGAGTGCCTCTAGCGGGACGGGCACAGATACGCAGTATTTT.

The chain uses TRBV6-5 and TRBJ1-1; TRBD1 agrees at 8 bases. With V trimmed by 5 bases and J by 4 bases, 9 bases remained unmatched. Per the germline V gene, CDR1 is MNHEY and CDR2 is SVGAGI. The CDR3 spans 15 residues. The CDR3, as DNA: TGTGCCAGCAGTAAGCCGGGACAGGTAGCCACTGAAGCTTTCTTT. Its translation is CASSKPGQVATEAFF.

The CDR3, as DNA: TGTGCCAGTAGTATAAATCGACAGTTAGGGGATCAGCCCCAGCATTTT. It specifies CASSINRQLGDQPQHF. The chain uses TRBV19 and TRBJ1-5; D might be TRBD1 (5 bases). The CDR3 has 16 residues. Per the germline V gene, CDR1 is LNHDA and CDR2 is SQIVND (reference sequence). Trimming took off 2 bases at V and 5 bases at J, with 16 bases between the two ends. Supplemented by reference TRBV19 and TRBJ1-5, the full variable domain reads DGGITQSPKYLFRKEGQNVTLSCEQNLNHDAMYWYRQDPGQGLRLIYYSQIVNDFQKGDIAEGYSVSREKKESFPLTVTSAQKNPTAFYLCASSINRQLGDQPQHFGDGTRLSIL.

The rearrangement joins TRBV6-5 to TRBJ1-3, with D uncertain. This CDR3 comprises 12 residues. Trimming shortened V by 9 bases and J by 4 bases, and 10 bases separated the two germline ends. CDR1 and CDR2 from the germline V gene are MNHEY and SVGAGI. DNA for the CDR3: TGTGCCAGTCTCCTCAGAGGAAACACCATATATTTT. It translates to CASLLRGNTIYF.

The V call is TRBV11-1, the J call TRBJ2-2; 7 bases map to TRBD1. V shed 2 bases and J 4 bases; nucleotides not matched to a gene: 4. Germline lookup yields CDR1 SGHAT and CDR2 FQDESV (reference sequence). The CDR3 length is 15 residues. In DNA form, the CDR3 reads TGTGCCAGCAGCTTAAGGACAGGAATCACCGGGGAGCTGTTTTTT. Translating gives CASSLRTGITGELFF. Using reference TRBV11-1 and TRBJ2-2 for the parts outside the CDR3, the full variable domain is EAEVAQSPRYKITEKSQAVAFWCDPISGHATLYWYRQILGQGPELLVQFQDESVVDDSQLPKDRFSAERLKGVDSTLKIQPAELGDSAMYLCASSLRTGITGELFFGEGSRLTVL.

J is TRBJ2-1 and V is TRBV6-6, with 7 bases aligning to TRBD1. V lost 2 bases, J lost 0 bases, and 4 bases stayed unmatched. This CDR3 spans 16 amino acids. Per the germline V gene, CDR1 is MNHNY and CDR2 is SVGAGI (reference sequence). CDR3 bases: TGTGCCAGCAGTTACATGGACAGGCTCTCCTACAATGAGCAGTTCTTC. Protein sequence: CASSYMDRLSYNEQFF.